Reported below is one T cell receptor beta chain. Antigen specificity is unknown. In making TCR beta libraries, quantitative 5'-RACE with molecular barcodes was used. TCRdb called the 5' RACE reads again in MiXCR, with one record for every CDR3 protein. The repertoire includes 700,000 or so distinct CDR3 sequences, around a fifth of them detected once, and about 20% sits in the top ten. These data come from a study of CD8 T cells in ankylosing spondylitis. Study-wide findings and caveats: Matched synovial fluid from ankylosing spondylitis patients was reported to be enriched for disease-linked clones. Clones linked to disease, bearing a CD8+ phenotype, were relatively rare in peripheral blood. Earlier work had already found some motif variants in reactive arthritis synovial fluid and blood. There was a TCR beta motif, made of 7 to 9 highly homologous variants, that appeared characteristic of ankylosing spondylitis blood.

The CDR3 extends over 15 amino acids. The V segment lost 6 bases and the J segment 8 bases; nucleotides outside the gene matches: 10. This rearrangement joins TRBV12-3 or TRBV12-4 to TRBJ2-1; 10 positions agree with TRBD2. The sequence was collected from a male donor with ankylosing spondylitis. The specimen was blood, either unsorted or a sorted T cell fraction (not recorded which). CDR3: CASSSPSGGPDEQFF. The CDR3, as DNA: TGTGCCAGCAGCTCCCCTAGCGGGGGACCAGATGAGCAGTTCTTC.